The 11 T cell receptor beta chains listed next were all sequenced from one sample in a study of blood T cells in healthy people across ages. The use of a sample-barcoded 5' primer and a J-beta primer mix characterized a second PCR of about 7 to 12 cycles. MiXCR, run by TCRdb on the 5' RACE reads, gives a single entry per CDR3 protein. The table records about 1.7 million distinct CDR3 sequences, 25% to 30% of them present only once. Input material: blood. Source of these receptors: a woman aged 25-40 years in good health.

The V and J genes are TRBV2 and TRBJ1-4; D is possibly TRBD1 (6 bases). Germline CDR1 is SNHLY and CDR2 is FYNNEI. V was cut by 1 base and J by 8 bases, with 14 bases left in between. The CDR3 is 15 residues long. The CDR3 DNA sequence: TGTGCCAGCAGTGAAGAAGGAGGGGGAAGGGAAAAACTGTTTTTT. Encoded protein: CASSEEGGGREKLFF.

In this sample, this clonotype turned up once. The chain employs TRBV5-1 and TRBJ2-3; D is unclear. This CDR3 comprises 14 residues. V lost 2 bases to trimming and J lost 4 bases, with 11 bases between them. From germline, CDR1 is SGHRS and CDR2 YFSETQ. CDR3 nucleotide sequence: TGCGCCAGCAGCTTCGAGGTGGTACCAGATACGCAGTATTTT. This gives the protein CASSFEVVPDTQYF.

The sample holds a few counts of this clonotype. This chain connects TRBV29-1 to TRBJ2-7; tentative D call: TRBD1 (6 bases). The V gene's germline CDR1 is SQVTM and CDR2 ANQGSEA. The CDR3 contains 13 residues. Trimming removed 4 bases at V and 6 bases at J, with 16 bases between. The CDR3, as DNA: TGCAGCGTTGCCCAGTCGGGACATCTCGAGCAGTACTTC. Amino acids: CSVAQSGHLEQYF.

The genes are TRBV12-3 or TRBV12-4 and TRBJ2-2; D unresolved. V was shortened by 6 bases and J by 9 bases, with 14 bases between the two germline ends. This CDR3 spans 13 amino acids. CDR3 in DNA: TGTGCCAGCAGGCCCATGTCAAACTGGGAGCTGTTTTTT. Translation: CASRPMSNWELFF.

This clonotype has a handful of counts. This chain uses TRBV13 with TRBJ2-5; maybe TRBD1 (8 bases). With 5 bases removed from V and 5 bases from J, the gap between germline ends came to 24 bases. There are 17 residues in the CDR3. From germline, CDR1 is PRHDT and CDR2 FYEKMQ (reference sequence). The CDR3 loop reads CASSEREGQGEGETQYF. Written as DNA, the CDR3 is TGTGCCAGCAGCGAGCGGGAAGGACAGGGAGAAGGGGAGACCCAGTACTTC.

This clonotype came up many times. CDR3 region: CASSLRQVHEQYF. The CDR3 DNA reads as TGTGCCAGCAGTTTAAGACAGGTCCACGAGCAGTACTTC. The chain links TRBV27 to TRBJ2-7; D might be TRBD1 (6 bases). Deletions cut 2 bases from V and 5 bases from J, with 10 bases between. Germline loops: CDR1 MNHEY, CDR2 SMNVEV (reference sequence). CDR3 length: 13 amino acids.

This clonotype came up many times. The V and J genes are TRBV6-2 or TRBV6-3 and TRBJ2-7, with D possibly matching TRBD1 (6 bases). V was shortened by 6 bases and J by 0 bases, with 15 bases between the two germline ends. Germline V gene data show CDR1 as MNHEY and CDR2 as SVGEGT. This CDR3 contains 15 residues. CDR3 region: CASRPRPTGSYEQYF. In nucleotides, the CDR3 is TGTGCCAGCAGGCCCAGACCGACAGGCTCCTACGAGCAGTACTTC.

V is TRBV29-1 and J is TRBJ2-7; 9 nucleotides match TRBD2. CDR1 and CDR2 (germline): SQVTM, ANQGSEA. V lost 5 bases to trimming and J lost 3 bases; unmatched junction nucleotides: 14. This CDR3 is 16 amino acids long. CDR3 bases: TGCAGCGTTCGTTGGCTAGCGGGATTTGAAAGCTACGAGCAGTACTTC. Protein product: CSVRWLAGFESYEQYF.

CDR3 loop: CAATSGLYNEQYF. Written as DNA, the CDR3 is TGTGCCGCGACTAGCGGGCTATACAATGAGCAGTACTTC. V and J are TRBV6-6 and TRBJ2-1, with 10 positions matching TRBD2. The J call may be in error: the DNA end matches TRBJ2-7 better. The CDR3 covers 13 residues. Germline assignment: CDR1 MNHNY and CDR2 SVGAGI (reference sequence).

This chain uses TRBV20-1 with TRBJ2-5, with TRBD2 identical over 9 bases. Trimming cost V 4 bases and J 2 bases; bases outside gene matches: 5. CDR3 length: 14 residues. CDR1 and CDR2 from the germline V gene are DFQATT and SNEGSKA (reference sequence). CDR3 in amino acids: CSAIRTSEQETQYF. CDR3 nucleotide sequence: TGCAGTGCTATAAGGACTAGCGAGCAAGAGACCCAGTACTTC.

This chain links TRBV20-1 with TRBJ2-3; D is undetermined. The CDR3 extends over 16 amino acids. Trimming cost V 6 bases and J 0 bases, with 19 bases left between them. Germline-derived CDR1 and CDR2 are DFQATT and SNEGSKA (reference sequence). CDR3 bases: TGCAGTGCAAAGGGTCTTCGGCGCCCTAGCACAGATACGCAGTATTTT. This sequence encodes CSAKGLRRPSTDTQYF.